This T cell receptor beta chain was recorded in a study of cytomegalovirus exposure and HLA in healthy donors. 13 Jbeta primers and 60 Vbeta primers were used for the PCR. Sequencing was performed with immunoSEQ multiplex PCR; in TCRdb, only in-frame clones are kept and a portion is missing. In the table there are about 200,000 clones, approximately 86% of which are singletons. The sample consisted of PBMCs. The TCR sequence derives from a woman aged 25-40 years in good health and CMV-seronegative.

CDR3 nucleotides: TGTGCCAGCAGCGTTTCGGGCGGGATTTACACAGATACGCAGTATTTT. This encodes CASSVSGGIYTDTQYF. The rearrangement uses TRBV9 and TRBJ2-3; TRBD2 is a possible D gene (6 bases). The CDR3 is 16 amino acids. Between the trimmed V and J ends, which lost 2 bases and 2 bases, there was a span of 15 bases. Germline lookup yields CDR1 SGDLS and CDR2 YYNGEE.